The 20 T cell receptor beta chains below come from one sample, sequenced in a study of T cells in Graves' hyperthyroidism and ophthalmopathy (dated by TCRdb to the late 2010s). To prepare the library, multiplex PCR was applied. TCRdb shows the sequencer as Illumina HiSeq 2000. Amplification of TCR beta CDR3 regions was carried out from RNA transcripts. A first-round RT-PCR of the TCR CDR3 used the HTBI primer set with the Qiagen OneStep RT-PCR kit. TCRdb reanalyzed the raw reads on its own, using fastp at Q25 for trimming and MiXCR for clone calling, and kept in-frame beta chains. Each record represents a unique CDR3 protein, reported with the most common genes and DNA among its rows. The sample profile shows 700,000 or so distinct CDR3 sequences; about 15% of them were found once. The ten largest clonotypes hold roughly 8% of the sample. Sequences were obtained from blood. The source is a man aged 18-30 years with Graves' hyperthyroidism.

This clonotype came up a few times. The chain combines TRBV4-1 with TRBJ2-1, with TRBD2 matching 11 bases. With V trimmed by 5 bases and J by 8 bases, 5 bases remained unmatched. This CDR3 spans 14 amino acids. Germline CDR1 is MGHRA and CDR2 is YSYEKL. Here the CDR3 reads CASSLAGGSDEQFF. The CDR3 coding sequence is TGCGCCAGCAGCTTAGCGGGAGGGTCCGATGAGCAGTTCTTC.

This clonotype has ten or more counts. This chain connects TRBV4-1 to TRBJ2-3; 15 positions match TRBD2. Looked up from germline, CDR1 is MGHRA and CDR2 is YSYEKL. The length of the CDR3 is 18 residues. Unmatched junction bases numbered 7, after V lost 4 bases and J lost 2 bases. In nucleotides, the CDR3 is TGCGCCAGCAGCCGGACCGGGACTAGCGGGAGGCCCACAGATACGCAGTATTTT. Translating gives CASSRTGTSGRPTDTQYF.

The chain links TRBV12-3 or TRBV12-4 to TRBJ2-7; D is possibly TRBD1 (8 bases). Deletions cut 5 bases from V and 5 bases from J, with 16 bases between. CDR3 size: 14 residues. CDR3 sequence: CASSQQGGRDEQYF. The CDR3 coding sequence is TGTGCCAGCAGTCAACAGGGGGGGAGAGACGAGCAGTACTTC.

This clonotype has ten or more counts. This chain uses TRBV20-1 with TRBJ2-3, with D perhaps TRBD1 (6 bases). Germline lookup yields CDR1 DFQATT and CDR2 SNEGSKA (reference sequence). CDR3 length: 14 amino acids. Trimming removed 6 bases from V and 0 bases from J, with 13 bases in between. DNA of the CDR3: TGCAGTGCAGTAGTGGGGGCTAGCACAGATACGCAGTATTTT. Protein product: CSAVVGASTDTQYF.

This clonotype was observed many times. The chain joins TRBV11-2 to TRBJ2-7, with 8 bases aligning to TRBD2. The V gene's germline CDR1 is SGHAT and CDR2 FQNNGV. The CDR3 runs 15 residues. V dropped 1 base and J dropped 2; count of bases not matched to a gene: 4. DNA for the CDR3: TGTGCCAGCAGCTTAGCGGCGGGGGGCCCCTACGAGCAGTACTTC. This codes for CASSLAAGGPYEQYF.

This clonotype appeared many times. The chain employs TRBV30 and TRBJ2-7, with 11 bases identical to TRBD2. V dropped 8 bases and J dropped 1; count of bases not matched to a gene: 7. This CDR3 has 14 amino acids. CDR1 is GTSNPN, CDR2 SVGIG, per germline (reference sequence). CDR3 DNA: TGTGCCGGGCTAGCGGGAGGCCGATCCTACGAGCAGTACTTC. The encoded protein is CAGLAGGRSYEQYF.

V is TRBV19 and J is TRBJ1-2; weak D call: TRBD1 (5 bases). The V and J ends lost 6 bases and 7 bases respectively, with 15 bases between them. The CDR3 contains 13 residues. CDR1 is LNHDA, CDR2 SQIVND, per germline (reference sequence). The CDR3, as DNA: TGTGCCAGTAGCCCCCGGGACGGTTCTGGCTACACCTTC. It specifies CASSPRDGSGYTF.

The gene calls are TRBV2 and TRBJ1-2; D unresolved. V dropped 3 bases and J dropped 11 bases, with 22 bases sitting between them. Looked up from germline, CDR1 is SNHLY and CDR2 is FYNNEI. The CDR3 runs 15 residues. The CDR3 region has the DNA TGTGCCAGCAGTGATACCGCGCCGGTGCCGGAGGGATACACCTTC. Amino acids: CASSDTAPVPEGYTF. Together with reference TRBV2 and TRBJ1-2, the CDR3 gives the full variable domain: EPEVTQTPSHQVTQMGQEVILRCVPISNHLYFYWYRQILGQKVEFLVSFYNNEISEKSEIFDDQFSVERPDGSNFTLKIRSTKLEDSAMYFCASSDTAPVPEGYTFGSGTRLTVV.

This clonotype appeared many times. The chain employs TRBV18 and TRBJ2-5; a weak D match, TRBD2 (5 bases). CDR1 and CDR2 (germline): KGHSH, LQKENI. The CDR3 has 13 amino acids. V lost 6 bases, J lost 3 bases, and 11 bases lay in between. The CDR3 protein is CASSEGTKETQYF. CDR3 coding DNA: TGTGCCAGCTCCGAGGGCACTAAAGAGACCCAGTACTTC.

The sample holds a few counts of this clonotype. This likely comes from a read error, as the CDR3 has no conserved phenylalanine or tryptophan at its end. CDR3 DNA sequence: TGCAGGGCCACCGGGACAGGCTCCTACGAGCAGTACCTC. Translation gives CRATGTGSYEQYL. The chain employs TRBV20-1 and TRBJ2-7; TRBD1 aligns across 8 bases. From germline, CDR1 is DFQATT and CDR2 SNEGSKA (reference sequence). The CDR3 contains 13 residues.

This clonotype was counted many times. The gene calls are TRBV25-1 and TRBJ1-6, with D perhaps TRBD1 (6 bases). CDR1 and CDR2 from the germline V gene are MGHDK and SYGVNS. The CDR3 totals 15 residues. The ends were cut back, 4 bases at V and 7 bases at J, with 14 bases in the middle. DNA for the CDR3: TGTGCCAGCAGTGGATTGGGACAAAGAAATTCACCCCTCCACTTT. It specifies CASSGLGQRNSPLHF.

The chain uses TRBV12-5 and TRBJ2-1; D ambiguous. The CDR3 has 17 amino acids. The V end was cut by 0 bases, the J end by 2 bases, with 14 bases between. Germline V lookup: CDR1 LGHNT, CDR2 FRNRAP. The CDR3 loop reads CASGLVRVGWAYNEQFF. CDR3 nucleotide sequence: TGTGCTAGTGGTTTGGTAAGGGTTGGGTGGGCCTACAATGAGCAGTTCTTC.

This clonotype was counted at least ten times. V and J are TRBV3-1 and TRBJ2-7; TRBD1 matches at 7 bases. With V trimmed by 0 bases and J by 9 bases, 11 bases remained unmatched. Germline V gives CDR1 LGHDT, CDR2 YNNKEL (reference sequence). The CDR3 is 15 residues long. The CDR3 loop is CASSQDRGTGTAQYF. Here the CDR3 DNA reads TGTGCCAGCAGCCAAGATCGAGGGACCGGGACAGCGCAGTACTTC.

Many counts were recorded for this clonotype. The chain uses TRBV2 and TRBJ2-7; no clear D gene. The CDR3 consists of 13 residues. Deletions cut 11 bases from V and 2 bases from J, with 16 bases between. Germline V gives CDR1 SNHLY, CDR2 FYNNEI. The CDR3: CASKGGGPYEQYF. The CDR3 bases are TGTGCCTCAAAAGGTGGCGGACCCTACGAGCAGTACTTC. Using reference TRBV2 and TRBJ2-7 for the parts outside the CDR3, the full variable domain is EPEVTQTPSHQVTQMGQEVILRCVPISNHLYFYWYRQILGQKVEFLVSFYNNEISEKSEIFDDQFSVERPDGSNFTLKIRSTKLEDSAMYFCASKGGGPYEQYFGPGTRLTVT.

The CDR3 DNA reads as TGCAGTGCTAGCTTCCCGACAGGGGGAGGCAATGAGCAGTTCTTC. Translating gives CSASFPTGGGNEQFF. V usage is TRBV20-1 and J usage is TRBJ2-1; TRBD1 agrees at 9 bases. V lost 3 bases to trimming and J lost 6 bases; unmatched junction nucleotides: 9. This CDR3 has 15 amino acids. Germline lookup yields CDR1 DFQATT and CDR2 SNEGSKA (reference sequence).

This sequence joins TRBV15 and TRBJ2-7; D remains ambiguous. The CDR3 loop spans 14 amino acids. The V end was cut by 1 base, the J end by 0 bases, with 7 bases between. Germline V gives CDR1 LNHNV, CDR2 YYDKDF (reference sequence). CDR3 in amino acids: CATSRGLSSYEQYF. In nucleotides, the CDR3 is TGTGCCACCAGCAGAGGACTTTCCTCCTACGAGCAGTACTTC. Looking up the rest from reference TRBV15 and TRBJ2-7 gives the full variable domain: DAMVIQNPRYQVTQFGKPVTLSCSQTLNHNVMYWYQQKSSQAPKLLFHYYDKDFNNEADTPDNFQSRRPNTSFCFLDIRSPGLGDTAMYLCATSRGLSSYEQYFGPGTRLTVT.

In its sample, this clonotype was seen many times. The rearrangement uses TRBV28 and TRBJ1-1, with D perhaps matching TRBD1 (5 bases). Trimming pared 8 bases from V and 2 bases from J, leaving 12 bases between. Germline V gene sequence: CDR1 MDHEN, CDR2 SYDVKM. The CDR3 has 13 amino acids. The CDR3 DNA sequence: TGTGCCAGCTTGGGACGCGGAAACACTGAAGCTTTCTTT. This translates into CASLGRGNTEAFF.

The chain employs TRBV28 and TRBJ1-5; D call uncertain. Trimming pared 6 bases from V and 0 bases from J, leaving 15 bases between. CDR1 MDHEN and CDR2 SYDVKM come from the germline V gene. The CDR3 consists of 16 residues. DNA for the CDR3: TGTGCCAGCAGCGCCTTAGTCCGTAGTAGCAATCAGCCCCAGCATTTT. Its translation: CASSALVRSSNQPQHF.

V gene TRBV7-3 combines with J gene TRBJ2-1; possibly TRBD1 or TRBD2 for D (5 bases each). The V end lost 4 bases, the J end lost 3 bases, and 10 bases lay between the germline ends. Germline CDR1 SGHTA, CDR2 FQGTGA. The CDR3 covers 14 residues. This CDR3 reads CASSSGTHYNEQFF. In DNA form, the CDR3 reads TGTGCCAGCAGCTCCGGGACCCACTACAATGAGCAGTTCTTC.

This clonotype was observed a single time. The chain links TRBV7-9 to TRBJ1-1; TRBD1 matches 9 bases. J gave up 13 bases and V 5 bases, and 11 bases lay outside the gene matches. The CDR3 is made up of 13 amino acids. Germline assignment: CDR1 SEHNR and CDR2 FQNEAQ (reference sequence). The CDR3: CASSPQGQGFGFF. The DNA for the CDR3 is TGTGCCAGCAGCCCACAGGGACAGGGCTTCGGTTTCTTT. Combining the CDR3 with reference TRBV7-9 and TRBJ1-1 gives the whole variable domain DTGVSQNPRHKITKRGQNVTFRCDPISEHNRLYWYRQTLGQGPEFLTYFQNEAQLEKSRLLSDRFSAERPKGSFSTLEIQRTEQGDSAMYLCASSPQGQGFGFFGQGTRLTVV.